This paragraph covers one TCR beta chain sequence. This clone has only one observation. Its antigen is still unknown. The sample holds no much larger clone one base away, and base qualities are not on file. Participants in the prospective study were enrolled through a virtual design, were aged roughly 18 to 95 years, and lived in 24 United States geographic areas. In the prospective study, participants were assigned to cohorts based on the clinical history participants reported in a screening survey and a study questionnaire. For ImmuneRACE Cohort 3, a participant was defined as recovered based on two consecutive negative NP/OP PCR tests, clearance by a healthcare professional, or resolution of symptoms. In the prospective study, mobile phlebotomists collected whole blood, serum and a nasopharyngeal or oropharyngeal swab from each participant. Additional blood draws and questionnaires over an approximately two-month period could optionally be provided by prospective study participants. Before DNA extraction, blood samples from the prospective study were shipped at room temperature or frozen.

The immunoSEQ Assay, a bias-controlled multiplex PCR, was used to amplify TCRbeta CDR3 regions from genomic DNA. Per the authors' processing: Within the assay, amplification of reference gene primers was used to estimate how many nucleated cells each sample contained. To quantify the absolute abundance of each unique TCRbeta CDR3 rearrangement, sequence reads were collapsed and filtered. For each sample, productive Simpson clonality was calculated as the square root of Simpson's diversity index over productive rearrangements. TCRdb took over this immuneACCESS table, retaining in-frame rearrangements with V and J assigned. Such tables are incomplete; in checked studies, under half of the missing clones stem from an unresolved V gene, and the remainder is unexplained. V and J calls and clone size are copied from that table; D and trimming were computed from the DNA. The sample records 400,000 or so clones, over 75% of which are singletons. The ten largest clonotypes hold about 1.1% of the sample.

The V end gives up 3 bases and the J end 12 bases, leaving 3 bases in the junction not matched to a gene. Counted from cysteine to phenylalanine, this CDR3 has 11 amino acids. Just the 33-base CDR3 DNA is kept, in frame starting at base 1. CDR1 and CDR2 are read off the germline V gene as KGHSH and LQKENI. These data come from a study of blood T cell repertoires in COVID-19 (dated by TCRdb to between 2020 and 2021). General notes on the study: Samples covering the acute and convalescent phases of COVID-19 were provided by collaborators in the United States, Italy and Spain. The prospective study material was composed of cDNA or gDNA derived from T cells, B-cell-depleted T cells, or PBMCs. Deeply sampled blood TCRbeta repertoires from subjects exposed to, actively infected with, or recovered from COVID-19 were included in the dataset. The repertoires were released in a freely available public database meant as a resource for research on the immune response to SARS-CoV-2. Samples were obtained from the ongoing ImmuneRACE study (first 160 participants) and from 950 to 1,500 subjects provided by 6 global collaborators. Sample metadata almost always included a de-identified subject ID, COVID-19 status, age in years and sex. Where available, HLA class I and class II types were taken from metadata supplied by the sample provider and were not determined by assay-based typing.

Results and caveats for the whole study, not just this receptor: The amount of clinical and demographic metadata varied by source and participant and was provided uncurated.

Recombination connected TRBV18 to TRBJ2-5; the central 8 bases match TRBD2. This receptor was identified in a man aged 25 to 40 who had recovered from COVID-19. Sequencing was done on a sample of PBMCs or T cells enriched from blood (not recorded which). The nucleotide sequence reads as follows: TGTGCCAGCTCACCGGGACTAGATAAGTACTTC. Its protein is CASSPGLDKYF.